One sample yielded the 15 T cell receptor beta chains listed below, sequenced in a study of CD8 T cells in ankylosing spondylitis. A single record per CDR3 protein comes from TCRdb applying MiXCR to the 5' RACE reads. Altogether some 95,000 distinct CDR3 sequences are present, approximately 9% being singletons, with the ten largest covering approximately 4.6%. Sequencing was carried out using blood, either unsorted or a sorted T cell fraction (not recorded which). All receptors come from a male donor with ankylosing spondylitis or in good health (not recorded which).

This clonotype appeared many times. The V call is TRBV6-1, the J call TRBJ1-5, with 12 bases matching TRBD1. The J segment lost 6 bases and the V segment lost 6 bases, leaving 6 bases of the junction unmatched. There are 15 residues in the CDR3. The germline V gene encodes CDR1 MNHNS and CDR2 SASEGT. The DNA for the CDR3 is TGTGCCAGCAGGGGGACAGGGGGCTGGAGTCAGCCCCAGCATTTT. This encodes CASRGTGGWSQPQHF.

This clonotype showed up many times. V is TRBV9 and J is TRBJ2-5, with D hard to call. This CDR3 has 13 residues. The V and J ends lost 4 bases and 4 bases respectively, with 11 bases between them. CDR1 and CDR2 (germline): SGDLS, YYNGEE. CDR3 DNA sequence: TGTGCCAGCAGCACAGCCTCGGGAGAGACCCAGTACTTC. It codes for CASSTASGETQYF.

Many counts were recorded for this clonotype. The V gene is TRBV20-1, the J gene TRBJ1-1, with 7 bases fitting TRBD1. CDR1 DFQATT and CDR2 SNEGSKA come from the germline V gene (reference sequence). This CDR3 contains 15 residues. The ends lost 4 bases at V and 0 bases at J; junction bases unmatched: 8. The CDR3 region is CSAITGVGLNTEAFF. CDR3 nucleotides: TGCAGTGCTATTACAGGGGTTGGTCTGAACACTGAAGCTTTCTTT.

The chain employs TRBV7-2 and TRBJ2-1; a possible D gene is TRBD2 (5 bases). The CDR3 totals 14 residues. Germline V gives CDR1 SGHTA, CDR2 FQGNSA. Between the trimmed V and J ends, which lost 1 base and 8 bases, there was a span of 12 bases. CDR3 sequence: CASSLDLLDHEQFF. DNA of the CDR3: TGTGCCAGCAGCTTAGACCTACTAGATCATGAGCAGTTCTTC.

This clonotype was seen a few times. V is TRBV30 and J is TRBJ2-3, with D perhaps matching TRBD1 (6 bases). The V gene lost 1 base and the J gene lost 12 bases, with 11 bases spanning the gap. The germline gives CDR1 GTSNPN, CDR2 SVGIG (reference sequence). The CDR3 is 11 residues long. Here the CDR3 reads CAWSAGGPQYF. The CDR3 DNA reads as TGTGCCTGGAGTGCTGGGGGCCCCCAGTATTTT.

This clonotype occurred many times. The chain joins TRBV7-8 to TRBJ2-5; D not resolved. The CDR3 is made up of 13 amino acids. Trimming removed 3 bases at V and 5 bases at J, with 10 bases between. The germline gives CDR1 SGHVS, CDR2 FQNEAQ. CDR3 loop: CASSFSSMETQYF. DNA of the CDR3: TGTGCCAGCAGCTTTTCCAGCATGGAGACCCAGTACTTC.

This clonotype was found many times. The gene calls are TRBV20-1 and TRBJ2-1; TRBD2 matches 8 bases. The V and J ends lost 6 bases and 0 bases, in that order; junction bases with no gene match: 7. CDR1 DFQATT and CDR2 SNEGSKA come from the germline V gene (reference sequence). CDR3 length equals 15 residues. CDR3 sequence (DNA): TGCAGTGCCATTAGCGGGGACAACTCCTACAATGAGCAGTTCTTC. Encoded protein: CSAISGDNSYNEQFF.

This clonotype was detected ten times or more. The CDR3 here is CASSGDRGTNEKLFF. CDR3 DNA: TGTGCCAGCAGTGGAGACAGGGGGACTAATGAAAAACTGTTTTTT. V gene TRBV2 combines with J gene TRBJ1-4; 9 bases are a match to TRBD1. Germline CDR1 SNHLY, CDR2 FYNNEI. The CDR3 contains 15 residues. The V and J ends lost 4 bases and 2 bases, in that order; junction bases with no gene match: 2.

This clonotype occurred many times. The rearrangement links TRBV7-8 to TRBJ1-1; D is ambiguous. With 1 base removed from V and 4 bases from J, the gap between germline ends came to 7 bases. Germline V lookup: CDR1 SGHVS, CDR2 FQNEAQ. There are 13 residues in the CDR3. CDR3 nucleotides: TGTGCCAGCAGCTTAGACGTGAGCACTGAAGCTTTCTTT. Protein product: CASSLDVSTEAFF.

This clonotype was observed at least ten times. The chain joins TRBV29-1 to TRBJ1-2; 7 bases match TRBD1. The CDR3 has 12 amino acids. Germline values: CDR1 SQVTM, CDR2 ANQGSEA. The V gene end was trimmed by 5 bases and the J gene end by 3 bases; junction bases not matched to a gene: 3. CDR3 DNA: TGCAGCGTTCTTGACAGGGACTATGGCTACACCTTC. This codes for CSVLDRDYGYTF.

This clonotype was detected many times. V and J are TRBV12-3 or TRBV12-4 and TRBJ2-5, with 12 bases identical to TRBD2. CDR3 length: 16 residues. The junction had 5 bases not matched to a gene; V was cut back by 4 bases and J by 2 bases. CDR3 nucleotides: TGTGCCAGCAGTTCTTGGACTAGCGGGGAACAAGAGACCCAGTACTTC. It is translated as CASSSWTSGEQETQYF.

This clonotype was picked up many times. The chain couples TRBV6-2 or TRBV6-3 to TRBJ1-1; D gene ambiguous. V gave up 6 bases and J gave up 6 bases, with 8 bases separating them. Germline assignment: CDR1 MNHEY and CDR2 SVGEGT. The length of the CDR3 is 11 residues. This CDR3 reads CASSRGPEAFF. The CDR3 DNA is TGTGCCAGCAGCAGAGGACCTGAAGCTTTCTTT.

This clonotype was detected ten times or more. This chain uses TRBV6-1 with TRBJ2-7, with TRBD1 matching 8 bases. The CDR3 is 14 amino acids. Trimming cost V 5 bases and J 6 bases; bases outside gene matches: 9. Germline V gene lookup returns CDR1 MNHNS and CDR2 SASEGT. The CDR3 DNA reads TGTGCCAGCAGTCTCAGGACAGGGTTGGGCGAGCAGTACTTC. It specifies CASSLRTGLGEQYF.

The V and J genes are TRBV7-2 and TRBJ2-3; a weak D match, TRBD1 (5 bases). The CDR3 has 15 amino acids. Germline-derived CDR1 and CDR2 are SGHTA and FQGNSA. Trimming left V 0 bases short and J 4 bases short, with 11 bases between. CDR3 loop: CASSLAGLPSDTQYF. The CDR3 region has the DNA TGTGCCAGCAGCTTAGCGGGGCTACCCTCAGATACGCAGTATTTT. The full variable domain, in which reference TRBV7-2 and TRBJ2-3 provide the parts outside the CDR3, is GAGVSQSPSNKVTEKGKDVELRCDPISGHTALYWYRQSLGQGLEFLIYFQGNSAPDKSGLPSDRFSAERTGGSVSTLTIQRTQQEDSAVYLCASSLAGLPSDTQYFGPGTRLTVL.

This clonotype was seen repeatedly, ten times or more. The chain carries TRBV5-5 and TRBJ2-7; D is ambiguous. The CDR3 loop spans 15 amino acids. V lost 0 bases to trimming and J lost 2 bases, with 12 bases between them. Germline loops: CDR1 SGHKS, CDR2 YYEKEE (reference sequence). This chain's CDR3 is CASSLAGDGPYEQYF. The CDR3 bases are TGTGCCAGCAGCTTGGCGGGTGATGGACCCTACGAGCAGTACTTC.